This TCR beta chain emerged from a study of cytomegalovirus exposure and HLA in healthy donors. Study results and limitations: Overall, approximately 180 TCR beta chains were annotated as cytomegalovirus-associated.

The CDR3 runs to 11 residues. The V gene end was trimmed by 9 bases and the J gene end by 5 bases; junction bases not matched to a gene: 2. The V gene's germline CDR1 is SNHLY and CDR2 FYNNEI. Primers included in the PCR were 60 Vbeta and 13 Jbeta primers. TCRdb's table, derived via immunoSEQ multiplex PCR, lists solely in-frame clones and lacks some. The sample has around 200,000 clones, about 80% seen once. Notes on this clone: The antigen remains unidentified.

The material sequenced was PBMCs. The sequence derives from a boy aged 10-17 years in good health and CMV-seronegative. The chain joins TRBV2 to TRBJ2-7, with TRBD2 matching 9 bases. The CDR3, as DNA: TGTGCCAGGGGACTAGCCCACGAGCAGTACTTC. This sequence encodes CARGLAHEQYF.